These 27 T cell receptor beta chains came from one sample sequenced in a study of cytomegalovirus exposure and HLA in healthy donors. 13 Jbeta primers and 60 Vbeta primers were used for the PCR. Here immunoSEQ multiplex PCR was the method, and the copy in TCRdb shows in-frame clones only, minus some. The sample records fewer than 120,000 clones, approximately 80% being singletons. The specimen was PBMCs. The receptors originated from a woman aged 55-70 years in good health and CMV-seropositive.

The chain joins TRBV29-1 to TRBJ1-1; 9 bases are a match to TRBD1. The CDR3 is made up of 18 amino acids. V dropped 2 bases and J dropped 4; count of bases not matched to a gene: 17. Germline V gene lookup returns CDR1 SQVTM and CDR2 ANQGSEA. CDR3 DNA sequence: TGCAGCGTTGAAACGGTTGGACAGGGGACGGGCGTGGGCACTGAAGCTTTCTTT. Protein: CSVETVGQGTGVGTEAFF.

V and J are TRBV6-1 and TRBJ1-4, with 11 bases identical to TRBD1. CDR3 length: 15 residues. V dropped 6 bases and J dropped 6; count of bases not matched to a gene: 6. Germline V gene data show CDR1 as MNHNS and CDR2 as SASEGT. CDR3 bases: TGTGCCAGCAGGTCCGGGACAGGGGGTTATGAAAAACTGTTTTTT. As protein: CASRSGTGGYEKLFF.

The chain is built from TRBV5-6 and TRBJ2-5; TRBD1 agrees at 10 bases. The J call may be in error: the DNA end matches TRBJ2-7 better. This CDR3 contains 15 residues. Looked up from germline, CDR1 is SGHDT and CDR2 is YYEEEE. This CDR3 reads CASSHRQGAFYEQYF. The CDR3 DNA reads TGTGCCAGCAGCCACCGACAGGGGGCGTTCTACGAGCAGTACTTC.

This clone was picked up a small number of times. V and J are TRBV21-1 and TRBJ2-1; the D call in the table, TRBD2, was not verified against the DNA. TRBV21-1 is recorded as a pseudogene. CDR3 length equals 14 residues. In nucleotides, the CDR3 is TGTGCCAGCAGCAAGGCGGAGGAGAGAGATGAGCAGTTCTTC. As protein: CASSKAEERDEQFF.

V gene TRBV5-1 combines with J gene TRBJ1-2; TRBD1 matches at 8 bases. The CDR3 contains 14 residues. The V gene end was trimmed by 3 bases and the J gene end by 6 bases; junction bases not matched to a gene: 7. Germline V gene lookup returns CDR1 SGHRS and CDR2 YFSETQ. Here the CDR3 reads CASSSGQGTNGYTF. CDR3 coding DNA: TGCGCCAGCAGCTCTGGACAGGGCACAAATGGCTACACCTTC. Supplemented by reference TRBV5-1 and TRBJ1-2, the full variable domain reads KAGVTQTPRYLIKTRGQQVTLSCSPISGHRSVSWYQQTPGQGLQFLFEYFSETQRNKGNFPGRFSGRQFSNSRSEMNVSTLELGDSALYLCASSSGQGTNGYTFGSGTRLTVV.

The V gene is TRBV7-3, the J gene TRBJ1-2; TRBD1 matches at 10 bases. This CDR3 is built from 16 residues. Germline CDR1 is SGHTA and CDR2 is FQGTGA. V shed 3 bases, J shed 6 bases, and the junction held 10 bases outside the gene matches. CDR3 in DNA: TGTGCCAGCAGCTTGGGGACAGGGGTTTTGAGTGATGGCTACACCTTC. It codes for CASSLGTGVLSDGYTF.

V usage is TRBV27 and J usage is TRBJ2-7; 8 nucleotides agree with TRBD2. The germline V gene has CDR1 MNHEY and CDR2 SMNVEV (reference sequence). The CDR3 sequence is 16 residues long. With 5 bases clipped from V and 6 bases from J, the junction kept 15 bases outside the gene matches. The CDR3 is CASSPTGRGRPGEQYF. CDR3 nucleotide sequence: TGTGCCAGCAGTCCAACAGGCCGCGGGAGGCCGGGCGAGCAGTACTTC.

The rearrangement uses TRBV4-1 and TRBJ1-4; D is possibly TRBD1 (6 bases). V lost 1 base, J lost 8 bases, and 17 bases lay in between. Germline V lookup: CDR1 MGHRA, CDR2 YSYEKL. This CDR3 contains 16 residues. CDR3 DNA: TGCGCCAGCAGCCAAGTAGCAGGGACAATTAGCGAAAAACTGTTTTTT. This translates into CASSQVAGTISEKLFF.

The V gene is TRBV7-2, the J gene TRBJ2-7; 7 positions match TRBD2. The CDR3 extends over 16 amino acids. Trimming took 2 bases from V and 4 from J; bases not matched to a gene: 11. Looked up from germline, CDR1 is SGHTA and CDR2 is FQGNSA. CDR3: CASSLWTGRAFYEQYF. The CDR3 nucleotides read TGTGCCAGCAGCTTATGGACTGGGAGGGCCTTTTACGAGCAGTACTTC.

This clone has a single count. The rearrangement uses TRBV4-2 and TRBJ2-2; 9 bases agree with TRBD2. The junction had 4 bases not matched to a gene; V was cut back by 0 bases and J by 2 bases. Germline V lookup: CDR1 LGHNA, CDR2 YNFKEQ. The CDR3 runs to 17 residues. CDR3 DNA sequence: TGTGCCAGCAGCCAAGAGGTCCTAGCGGGAAACACCGGGGAGCTGTTTTTT. Amino acids: CASSQEVLAGNTGELFF.

The chain carries TRBV7-2 and TRBJ2-1; 7 bases agree with TRBD2. The CDR3 consists of 16 residues. J was trimmed by 8 bases and V by 1 base; bases with no gene match: 11. CDR1 SGHTA and CDR2 FQGNSA come from the germline V gene. CDR3 in DNA: TGTGCCAGCAGCTTAGTTTGGTGGGAGGGGTCCCATGAGCAGTTCTTC. Translating gives CASSLVWWEGSHEQFF.

This chain connects TRBV19 to TRBJ2-3; D gene unclear. The CDR3 runs 15 residues. V was clipped by 3 bases and J by 4 bases, with 14 bases between them. CDR1 is LNHDA, CDR2 SQIVND, per germline (reference sequence). The CDR3 DNA reads TGTGCCAGTAGTATGCCGGGTATCGGTTCAGATACGCAGTATTTT. It translates to CASSMPGIGSDTQYF.

This clone was observed a single time. Here the CDR3 DNA reads TGCGCCAGCAGCTTAGGACAGGGACAATACAATGAGCAGTTCTTC. This encodes CASSLGQGQYNEQFF. The J gene is TRBJ2-1, the V gene TRBV5-1, with 8 bases lining up with TRBD1. This CDR3 is built from 15 residues. Per germline, CDR1 SGHRS and CDR2 YFSETQ. The V segment lost 2 bases and the J segment 4 bases; nucleotides outside the gene matches: 5.

This clone has only a few counts. The gene calls are TRBV5-8 and TRBJ1-3; D is unresolved. Germline CDR1 and CDR2: SGHTS and YDEGEE. The ends were cut back, 3 bases at V and 0 bases at J, with 10 bases in the middle. The CDR3 consists of 15 residues. CDR3 bases: TGTGCCAGCAGCTCGCGGGGTAACTCTGGAAACACCATATATTTT. As protein: CASSSRGNSGNTIYF.

This sequence joins TRBV12-5 and TRBJ2-7; possibly TRBD2 for D (6 bases). The CDR3 extends over 16 amino acids. Germline CDR1 and CDR2: LGHNT and FRNRAP. Trimming left V 7 bases short and J 3 bases short, with 22 bases between. The CDR3 nucleotides read TGTGCTAGTGCCTTAAGTACTCCGGACTACTACTACGAGCAGTACTTC. Amino acids: CASALSTPDYYYEQYF.

V usage is TRBV11-2 and J usage is TRBJ1-1, with 7 bases identical to TRBD1. CDR1 is SGHAT and CDR2 is FQNNGV in the germline V gene. The CDR3 totals 15 residues. V gave up 0 bases and J gave up 1 base; unmatched junction bases: 2. This chain's CDR3 is CASSLDKGANTEAFF. The CDR3 bases are TGTGCCAGCAGCTTAGATAAGGGGGCGAACACTGAAGCTTTCTTT.

The chain uses TRBV4-1 and TRBJ1-1; D unclear. The ends were cut back, 4 bases at V and 0 bases at J, with 6 bases in the middle. The CDR3 totals 13 residues. Germline values: CDR1 MGHRA, CDR2 YSYEKL. The CDR3 is CASSLAVNTEAFF. The CDR3 nucleotides are TGCGCCAGCAGCCTGGCCGTGAACACTGAAGCTTTCTTT.

This clone was observed once. The V call is TRBV7-9, the J call TRBJ2-4; D perhaps matches TRBD1 (6 bases). The CDR3 covers 12 residues. Germline CDR1 reads SEHNR; CDR2 reads FQNEAQ (reference sequence). Trimming removed 4 bases at V and 7 bases at J, with 8 bases between. The CDR3 reads CASSSDSNIQYF. DNA of the CDR3: TGTGCCAGCAGCTCGGACAGCAACATTCAGTACTTC.

The V call is TRBV27, the J call TRBJ2-5, with D unresolved. The V gene's germline CDR1 is MNHEY and CDR2 SMNVEV (reference sequence). This CDR3 is 14 amino acids long. The V and J ends lost 2 bases and 1 base respectively, with 8 bases between them. The CDR3 sequence is CASSLALTQETQYF. The CDR3 bases are TGTGCCAGCAGTTTAGCCCTAACCCAAGAGACCCAGTACTTC.

The chain links TRBV7-9 to TRBJ2-3; D ambiguous. CDR1 is SEHNR and CDR2 is FQNEAQ in the germline V gene (reference sequence). This CDR3 region has 15 residues. The V and J ends lost 4 bases and 5 bases respectively, with 16 bases between them. CDR3 in DNA: TGTGCCAGCAGCTCGGCGGTAATTGCGGAAGATACGCAGTATTTT. Residues: CASSSAVIAEDTQYF.

This chain connects TRBV7-9 to TRBJ2-2; D perhaps matches TRBD2 (6 bases). Germline CDR1 and CDR2: SEHNR and FQNEAQ (reference sequence). This CDR3 contains 14 residues. The V and J ends lost 5 bases and 4 bases respectively, with 11 bases between them. The CDR3 protein is CASSPRLVTGELFF. The CDR3 bases are TGTGCCAGCAGCCCCCGACTAGTCACCGGGGAGCTGTTTTTT.

This chain joins TRBV25-1 and TRBJ2-7; 7 nucleotides line up with TRBD1. Germline V gives CDR1 MGHDK, CDR2 SYGVNS. This CDR3 has 14 amino acids. V lost 2 bases, J lost 4 bases, and 5 bases stayed unmatched. CDR3 coding DNA: TGTGCCAGCAGTGAAGAGGGGGCGTTATACGAGCAGTACTTC. Protein: CASSEEGALYEQYF.

This chain links TRBV6-5 with TRBJ1-6; 7 nucleotides match TRBD1. With V trimmed by 8 bases and J by 7 bases, 2 bases remained unmatched. The CDR3 is made up of 12 amino acids. The germline V gene encodes CDR1 MNHEY and CDR2 SVGAGI. CDR3 protein: CASRDRNSPLHF. The DNA for the CDR3 is TGTGCCAGCCGGGACAGAAATTCACCCCTCCACTTT.

This rearrangement joins TRBV7-8 to TRBJ2-5; D remains ambiguous. The CDR3 has 15 residues. The germline V and J ends were trimmed by 1 base and 7 bases, with 16 bases remaining between them. Germline values: CDR1 SGHVS, CDR2 FQNEAQ. The DNA for the CDR3 is TGTGCCAGCAGCTTAGGCAGCTTGACGGGTCGGACCCAGTACTTC. Translating gives CASSLGSLTGRTQYF. The full variable domain, its missing parts supplied by reference TRBV7-8 and TRBJ2-5, is GAGVSQSPRYKVAKRGQDVALRCDPISGHVSLFWYQQALGQGPEFLTYFQNEAQLDKSGLPSDRFFAERPEGSVSTLKIQRTQQEDSAVYLCASSLGSLTGRTQYFGPGTRLLVL.

There are a few counts of this clone. The genes are TRBV6-1 and TRBJ1-3; D might be TRBD1 (5 bases). Trimming left V 5 bases short and J 2 bases short, with 13 bases between. The CDR3 length is 15 residues. The germline V gene has CDR1 MNHNS and CDR2 SASEGT. CDR3 residues: CASSTDGGAGNTIYF. CDR3 sequence (DNA): TGTGCCAGCAGTACCGACGGGGGGGCTGGAAACACCATATATTTT.

The V and J genes are TRBV9 and TRBJ2-7, with TRBD1 identical over 7 bases. This CDR3 region has 16 residues. Trimming took 0 bases from V and 2 from J; bases not matched to a gene: 8. Per the germline V gene, CDR1 is SGDLS and CDR2 is YYNGEE. The CDR3 here is CASSVGGGQGAYEQYF. CDR3 in DNA: TGTGCCAGCAGCGTAGGAGGTGGGCAGGGGGCCTACGAGCAGTACTTC.

The chain recombines TRBV28 with TRBJ2-1; 8 bases agree with TRBD2. Germline V gene lookup returns CDR1 MDHEN and CDR2 SYDVKM. The length of the CDR3 is 14 residues. V lost 2 bases, J lost 8 bases, and 5 bases stayed unmatched. CDR3 sequence (DNA): TGTGCCAGCAGTTTAGTACTAGCGGAGCATGAGCAGTTCTTC. Translation: CASSLVLAEHEQFF.